The 14 T cell receptor beta chains in this list originate from one sample, sequenced in a study of blood T cell repertoires in COVID-19. Clones were read by immunoSEQ multiplex PCR, and TCRdb kept only the in-frame ones, dropping some. The table includes more than 150,000 clones, around 89% detected once. The sequencing sample was made of peripheral blood. These receptors came from a man between 45 and 60 years old with acute or convalescent COVID-19.

J is TRBJ2-7 and V is TRBV28; D remains unclear. V lost 11 bases and J lost 0, with 11 bases in between. CDR3 length: 12 amino acids. Looked up from germline, CDR1 is MDHEN and CDR2 is SYDVKM. The CDR3 DNA reads TGTGCCTCACGGAGCGTCTCCTACGAGCAGTACGTC. As protein: CASRSVSYEQYV.

The chain uses TRBV29-1 and TRBJ2-1; 11 bases are a match to TRBD1. Trimming at V came to 6 bases and at J to 3 bases, leaving 7 bases not matched to a gene. The germline V gene encodes CDR1 SQVTM and CDR2 ANQGSEA. The CDR3 consists of 15 residues. In DNA form, the CDR3 reads TGCAGCGTCGCAGTAGGGACAGGGGGCTACAATGAGCAGTTCTTC. Translating gives CSVAVGTGGYNEQFF.

The chain joins TRBV30 to TRBJ2-2; TRBD2 matches at 14 bases. V lost 5 bases to trimming and J lost 3 bases; unmatched junction nucleotides: 2. Per the germline V gene, CDR1 is GTSNPN and CDR2 is SVGIG (reference sequence). The CDR3 runs to 15 residues. CDR3 DNA sequence: TGTGCCTGGCCGGGACTAGCGGGGGACACCGGGGAGCTGTTTTTT. Translating gives CAWPGLAGDTGELFF. Looking up the rest from reference TRBV30 and TRBJ2-2 gives the full variable domain: SQTIHQWPATLVQPVGSPLSLECTVEGTSNPNLYWYRQAAGRGLQLLFYSVGIGQISSEVPQNLSASRPQDRQFILSSKKLLLSDSGFYLCAWPGLAGDTGELFFGEGSRLTVL.

The chain recombines TRBV5-1 with TRBJ2-3; 7 bases align to TRBD1. The CDR3 covers 14 residues. The V segment lost 1 base and the J segment 5 bases; nucleotides outside the gene matches: 4. Germline-derived CDR1 and CDR2 are SGHRS and YFSETQ. Written as DNA, the CDR3 is TGCGCCAGCAGCTTGAACCAGGGGGTAGATACGCAGTATTTT. This gives the protein CASSLNQGVDTQYF. Filled out from reference TRBV5-1 and TRBJ2-3, the complete variable domain reads KAGVTQTPRYLIKTRGQQVTLSCSPISGHRSVSWYQQTPGQGLQFLFEYFSETQRNKGNFPGRFSGRQFSNSRSEMNVSTLELGDSALYLCASSLNQGVDTQYFGPGTRLTVL.

This chain links TRBV20-1 with TRBJ1-1; TRBD1 matches at 9 bases. CDR1 is DFQATT and CDR2 is SNEGSKA in the germline V gene (reference sequence). The CDR3 is 11 residues long. The ends lost 6 bases at V and 6 bases at J; junction bases unmatched: 2. The CDR3 region has the DNA TGCAGTGCGTACAGGGGGCCTGAAGCTTTCTTT. This gives the protein CSAYRGPEAFF.

The genes are TRBV5-6 and TRBJ1-6, with D possibly being TRBD1 (6 bases). The V end was cut by 2 bases, the J end by 7 bases, with 13 bases between. The CDR3 length is 15 residues. Germline-derived CDR1 and CDR2 are SGHDT and YYEEEE. CDR3 sequence reads: CASSFMDRDNSPLHF. In DNA, the CDR3 is TGTGCCAGCAGCTTCATGGACAGAGACAATTCACCCCTCCACTTT. Based on the CDR3 plus reference TRBV5-6 and TRBJ1-6, the full variable domain is DAGVTQSPTHLIKTRGQQVTLRCSPKSGHDTVSWYQQALGQGPQFIFQYYEEEERQRGNFPDRFSGHQFPNYSSELNVNALLLGDSALYLCASSFMDRDNSPLHFGNGTRLTVT.

V and J are TRBV11-3 and TRBJ2-2, with D possibly TRBD1 on 6 matching bases. Germline CDR1 SGHNT, CDR2 YENEEA. This CDR3 comprises 15 residues. V was cut by 10 bases and J by 2 bases, with 17 bases left in between. The CDR3 region is CATVSQGPNTGELFF. CDR3 DNA: TGTGCCACCGTTTCTCAGGGGCCTAACACCGGGGAGCTGTTTTTT.

This clone appeared once. The chain recombines TRBV3-1 (or the pseudogene TRBV3-2) with TRBJ2-7, with D possibly matching TRBD2 (6 bases). CDR1 is LGHDT and CDR2 is YNNKEL in the germline V gene (reference sequence). This CDR3 region has 15 residues. The V gene lost 0 bases and the J gene lost 2 bases, with 11 bases spanning the gap. CDR3 coding DNA: TGTGCCAGCAGCCAAGATCTAGCGTATCCCTACGAGCAGTACTTC. Amino acids: CASSQDLAYPYEQYF.

This chain connects TRBV6-6 to TRBJ1-2, with TRBD1 matching over 8 bases. CDR1 and CDR2 from the germline V gene are MNHNY and SVGAGI (reference sequence). This CDR3 has 17 amino acids. Losses at the gene ends were 5 bases for V and 2 bases for J; bases not matched to a gene: 13. The CDR3 reads CASSRTRTTGANYGYTF. CDR3 sequence (DNA): TGTGCCAGCAGTCGGACAAGAACGACAGGGGCCAACTATGGCTACACCTTC.

This chain links TRBV3-1 (or the pseudogene TRBV3-2) with TRBJ2-4, with 9 bases that match TRBD2. Germline trimming cut 4 bases from V and 0 bases from J; bases unmatched to any gene: 1. The CDR3 contains 15 residues. The V gene's germline CDR1 is LGHDT and CDR2 YNNKEL (reference sequence). The CDR3 loop is CASSPLAGAKNIQYF. DNA of the CDR3: TGTGCCAGCAGCCCACTAGCGGGAGCCAAAAACATTCAGTACTTC.

The chain carries TRBV30 and TRBJ1-6; D remains unclear. Germline loops: CDR1 GTSNPN, CDR2 SVGIG (reference sequence). This CDR3 contains 16 residues. The V and J ends lost 0 bases and 7 bases respectively, with 16 bases between them. The CDR3 region is CAWSVPGRRLNSPLHF. Written as DNA, the CDR3 is TGTGCCTGGAGTGTCCCCGGGAGGCGCCTGAATTCACCCCTCCACTTT.

V gene TRBV7-9 combines with J gene TRBJ1-1; 11 positions match TRBD1. The CDR3 contains 17 residues. V dropped 5 bases and J dropped 6; count of bases not matched to a gene: 14. Germline loops: CDR1 SEHNR, CDR2 FQNEAQ (reference sequence). This CDR3 reads CASSNTGTGGSGAEAFF. Written as DNA, the CDR3 is TGTGCCAGCAGCAATACCGGGACAGGGGGTTCGGGGGCTGAAGCTTTCTTT.

The J gene is TRBJ2-1, the V gene TRBV7-9; 7 positions match TRBD1. V lost 5 bases to trimming and J lost 2 bases; unmatched junction nucleotides: 3. The CDR3 is made up of 14 amino acids. The germline gives CDR1 SEHNR, CDR2 FQNEAQ (reference sequence). The CDR3 nucleotides read TGTGCCAGCAGCGCCGGGACAGCCTACAATGAGCAGTTCTTC. The encoded protein is CASSAGTAYNEQFF.

The V and J genes are TRBV18 and TRBJ2-2; tentative D call: TRBD1 (5 bases). Germline lookup yields CDR1 KGHSH and CDR2 LQKENI. V gave up 3 bases and J gave up 0 bases, with 14 bases separating them. CDR3 length: 17 amino acids. The chain's CDR3 is CASSPGHPISNTGELFF. Here the CDR3 DNA reads TGTGCCAGCTCACCCGGACACCCGATCTCGAACACCGGGGAGCTGTTTTTT.